By sample share, the clone carrying this T cell receptor beta chain is medium-sized. With 5 bases removed from V and 4 bases from J, the gap between germline ends came to 17 bases. The CDR3 spans 15 residues. CDR1 SGHVS and CDR2 FQNEAQ come from the germline V gene. TCRdb called the 5' RACE reads again in MiXCR, with one record for every CDR3 protein. The sample includes over 25,000 distinct CDR3 sequences, approximately 8% seen only once; the top ten take nearly 30%. The record originates from a study of CD8 T cells in ankylosing spondylitis. This chain links TRBV7-8 with TRBJ2-5; D remains unclear. Sequencing used blood. This receptor was identified in a male donor with ankylosing spondylitis or in good health (not recorded which). In DNA form, the CDR3 reads TGTGCCAGCAGCCCGCACAGACAAGGTCGAGAGACCCAGTACTTC. The encoded protein is CASSPHRQGRETQYF.